This T cell receptor beta chain was documented in a study of CD8+ T cells in alopecia areata (dated by TCRdb to the late 2010s). Context from the whole study: Treated patients were enrolled in an open-label pilot trial of oral tofacitinib, 5 to 10 mg twice daily, for moderate-to-severe alopecia areata. Patients stayed on tofacitinib for 6 to 18 months and then had 6 months of follow-up off drug so that delayed response and recurrence could be assessed. For the treated patients, the SALT score, which quantifies what percentage of scalp surface area is affected, served as the measure of disease severity. To study T cell clonal expansion in alopecia areata, the researchers applied high-throughput TCRbeta sequencing to both the C3H/HeJ mouse model and human patients. Scalp tissue and sorted CD4+ and CD8+ peripheral blood T cells from patchy and totalis/universalis alopecia areata patients and from healthy controls were covered by human TCRbeta sequencing. Biopsies were taken from tofacitinib-treated patients at baseline and at 4 and 24 weeks of treatment, and a later scalp biopsy was taken in several of the tofacitinib-treated patients. Clonality in the scalp was compared among normal scalp (n=4), patchy alopecia areata scalp (n=8), and alopecia totalis/universalis scalp (n=8). RNA was obtained with the PAXgene miRNA kit for fixed scalp, the miRNeasy kit for PBMCs, and the RNeasy kit for mouse skin. immunoSEQ multiplex PCR using 35 Vbeta forward primers and 13 Jbeta reverse primers was used to amplify TCRbeta CDR3 regions.

The sample's time point label, in plain terms: 4 weeks on oral tofacitinib. The treatment or condition label here, explained by the study, means: oral pan-JAK inhibitor, 5-10 mg twice daily. From alopecia areata patients, peripheral blood was collected along with lesional scalp punch biopsies. PBMCs were separated by density centrifugation and stained for CD3, CD4 and CD8, after which CD4+ and CD8+ T cells were sorted on a FACSAria. Taken from the germline V gene, the CDR1 and CDR2 loops are SGHTA and FQGNSA. The CDR3 covers 12 residues, taking in both the cysteine and the phenylalanine. Only the CDR3 region is kept as DNA, spanning 36 bases read in frame from base 1. V and J lose 5 bases and 6 bases, and a span of 11 bases separates them. The receptor library was made with the immunoSEQ multiplex PCR assay. For TCR sequencing, RNA was extracted from every sample and reverse transcribed into cDNA to serve as template. First-strand cDNA was synthesized with SuperScript III using a 2:1 mix of oligo-dT and random hexamers. A synthetic immune receptor repertoire was used to measure amplification bias, and any remaining bias was corrected computationally. The authors' pipeline ran thus. Raw reads were preprocessed to remove errors, and CDR3 was defined by IMGT conventions from the conserved cysteine to phenylalanine. Clonality was computed as 1 minus the Shannon entropy, with the entropy normalized by log2 of the number of productive unique TCRs. Whether each scalp clone was CD4 or CD8 was inferred by checking scalp TCRbeta sequences against the CD4 and CD8 repertoires from sorted blood. TCRdb retrieved this table from immuneACCESS and kept in-frame rearrangements only. Not all clones are present; in checked studies, unresolved V genes account for under half, and no reason is known for the remainder. The DNA gave D and trimming, while V, J and clone size come from that table. Counted in this sample were about 160,000 clones; about three fifths of them appeared once. The ten largest clones represent around 0.91% of the sample.

In this sample, this clone turned up a few times. The antigen it recognizes is unknown. No per-base quality is available; no much larger clone lies one base away. Broader findings and caveats from the paper: Tofacitinib significantly lowered scalp clonality and the number of expanded CD8+ clones among the top 100 scalp clones. Because the treated cohort was small and included a single nonresponder, larger studies are needed to assess links between baseline CD8+ expansion and response. During tofacitinib treatment, many expanded lesional clones stuck around in both scalp and blood, and this persistence may partly explain why relapse happens after treatment is stopped. Resident alphabeta T cells in normal human skin are also sequenced, complicating scalp TCR repertoire analysis, unlike mouse skin dominated by gammadelta T cells. TCR sequences shared between patients were less clear than in mice, possibly partly because of HLA diversity in the patient population. Higher clonality and more expanded CD8+ clones were observed in lesional scalp than in normal scalp, particularly in alopecia totalis/universalis, a finding suggestive of antigenic drive.

The V and J genes are TRBV7-2 and TRBJ2-7; there is no confident call for the D gene. The material was CD4+ T cells sorted from blood, obtained at week 4, from a patient treated with tofacitinib. The receptor's source is a human donor with alopecia areata. The nucleotide sequence reads TGTGCCAGCAGCCCTCTCCATCTCGAGCAGTACTTC. This is translated as CASSPLHLEQYF.